This paragraph covers one TCR beta chain sequence. The sample belongs to a study of control samples from healthy donors and cancer patients. Looked up from germline, CDR1 is SNHLY and CDR2 is FYNNEI. CDR3 length: 15 residues. With V trimmed by 4 bases and J by 0 bases, 3 bases remained unmatched. TCRdb's table, derived via immunoSEQ multiplex PCR, lists solely in-frame clones and lacks some. The top ten clones hold roughly a fifth of a sample with about 95,000 clones, around four fifths of them seen once. J is TRBJ2-3 and V is TRBV2, with TRBD2 matching 8 bases. Material for sequencing was blood. The receptor's source is a man aged 25-45 years in good health. The CDR3 DNA reads TGTGCCAGCAGTGTCACGGGGGGGAGCACAGATACGCAGTATTTT. This encodes CASSVTGGSTDTQYF.